This T cell receptor (beta chain) was observed in a study of T cell responses to AZD1222 COVID-19 vaccine. Assay: immunoSEQ multiplex PCR; the TCRdb copy retains only in-frame clones and omits some. The sample lists about 100,000 clones, about 86% occurring once. V lost 0 bases and J lost 10, with 11 bases in between. The CDR3 covers 14 residues. Germline-derived CDR1 and CDR2 are SGHRS and YFSETQ. The chain joins TRBV5-1 to TRBJ1-6, with D unresolved. Here the sequenced sample was peripheral blood, taken on day 0 of AZD1222 vaccination. The source of this sequence is an adult in good health. The CDR3 spells CASSLGTGESPLHF. For the CDR3, the DNA is TGCGCCAGCAGCTTGGGTACCGGGGAATCACCCCTCCACTTT.